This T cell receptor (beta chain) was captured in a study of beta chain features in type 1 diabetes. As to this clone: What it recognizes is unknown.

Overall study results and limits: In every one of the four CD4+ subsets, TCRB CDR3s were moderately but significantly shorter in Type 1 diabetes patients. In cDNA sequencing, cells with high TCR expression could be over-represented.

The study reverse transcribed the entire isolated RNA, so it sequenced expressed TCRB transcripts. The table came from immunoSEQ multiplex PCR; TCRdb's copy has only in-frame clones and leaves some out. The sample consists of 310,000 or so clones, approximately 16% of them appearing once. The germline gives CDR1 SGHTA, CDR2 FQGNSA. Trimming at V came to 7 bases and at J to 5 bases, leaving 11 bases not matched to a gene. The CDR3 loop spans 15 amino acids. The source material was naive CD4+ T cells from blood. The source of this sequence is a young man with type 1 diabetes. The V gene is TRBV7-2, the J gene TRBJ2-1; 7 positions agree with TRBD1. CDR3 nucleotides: TGTGCCAGCACCTATGCCGGGACAGCTAACAATGAGCAGTTCTTC. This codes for CASTYAGTANNEQFF.